The 25 T cell receptor beta chains below were found in one sample sequenced in a study of T cells in localized non-small cell lung cancer. Libraries were prepared by immunoSEQ multiplex PCR; TCRdb keeps only in-frame clonotypes and omits some of them. Counted here are 65,000 to 90,000 clones, around 80% occurring once; the ten biggest clones make up about 19%. Material: PBMCs, obtained before any cancer treatment. The receptors shown here come from a man aged 40-75 years with stage II squamous cell lung carcinoma.

This clone was counted between two and nine times. This rearrangement joins TRBV10-3 to TRBJ1-2; no clear D. V shed 0 bases and J shed 7 bases, with 15 bases lying between them. Germline CDR1 is ENHRY and CDR2 is SYGVKD. The CDR3 loop spans 15 amino acids. CDR3 loop: CAISESMVVVTGYTF. CDR3 DNA sequence: TGTGCCATCAGTGAGTCGATGGTGGTCGTGACTGGCTACACCTTC.

Of note for this clone: The CDR3 end shows no conserved phenylalanine or tryptophan, and so a read error is likely. The DNA is omitted, as the CDR3 cannot be located on it reliably, and the CDR3 follows TCRdb's listing. This sequence joins TRBV27 and TRBJ2-7; the table names TRBD2, a call not compared with the DNA. The CDR3 is made up of 9 amino acids, end residues included. The germline V gene has CDR1 MNHEY and CDR2 SMNVEV (reference sequence). Here the CDR3 reads CASSLAGAA.

The rearrangement uses TRBV11-2 and TRBJ2-1; 8 nucleotides align to TRBD2. Per germline, CDR1 SGHAT and CDR2 FQNNGV. V lost 1 base to trimming and J lost 6 bases; unmatched junction nucleotides: 5. The CDR3 covers 15 residues. The CDR3 loop reads CASSLGPGGRNEQFF. DNA of the CDR3: TGTGCCAGCAGCTTAGGGCCGGGAGGGCGCAATGAGCAGTTCTTC. Full variable domain (outside the CDR3, taken from reference TRBV11-2 and TRBJ2-1): EAGVAQSPRYKIIEKRQSVAFWCNPISGHATLYWYQQILGQGPKLLIQFQNNGVVDDSQLPKDRFSAERLKGVDSTLKIQPAKLEDSAVYLCASSLGPGGRNEQFFGPGTRLTVL.

This chain uses TRBV9 with TRBJ2-3; no clear D. This CDR3 spans 12 amino acids. V lost 3 bases and J 1 base, leaving 3 bases between the germline ends. Germline CDR1 reads SGDLS; CDR2 reads YYNGEE. The DNA of the CDR3 is TGTGCCAGCAGCGCCCGCACAGATACGCAGTATTTT. Protein: CASSARTDTQYF.

This clone has just one count. The CDR3 nucleotides read TGTGCCAGTAGTATTCGGGGACAGGGCGGGACCCAGCATTTT. Amino acids: CASSIRGQGGTQHF. V usage is TRBV19 and J usage is TRBJ1-5, with 9 bases identical to TRBD1. The CDR3 contains 14 residues. Trimming removed 3 bases from V and 11 bases from J; junction bases left unmatched: 8. CDR1 is LNHDA, CDR2 SQIVND, per germline (reference sequence).

The chain carries TRBV18 and TRBJ2-7; D possibly matches TRBD1 or TRBD2 (5 bases each). The CDR3 runs 14 residues. Germline V lookup: CDR1 KGHSH, CDR2 LQKENI. V lost 6 bases to trimming and J lost 3 bases, with 15 bases between them. This CDR3 is CASSSVVGDYEQYF. For the CDR3, the DNA is TGTGCCAGCTCCTCGGTTGTGGGGGACTACGAGCAGTACTTC.

This clone is labeled as medium-sized. V and J are TRBV5-3 and TRBJ2-7; no clear D gene. TRBV5-3 is labeled an ORF, and its function is uncertain. The ends were cut back, 4 bases at V and 2 bases at J, with 7 bases in the middle. This CDR3 spans 12 amino acids. CDR3 sequence (DNA): TGTGCCAGAAGCCTAGGGACCTACGAGCAGTACTTC. Translation gives CARSLGTYEQYF.

The chain is built from TRBV9 and TRBJ1-5; D remains ambiguous. Germline V lookup: CDR1 SGDLS, CDR2 YYNGEE. This CDR3 is built from 15 residues. V was clipped by 0 bases and J by 0 bases, with 7 bases between them. CDR3 in amino acids: CASSVDEYSNQPQHF. The CDR3 region has the DNA TGTGCCAGCAGCGTAGACGAGTATAGCAATCAGCCCCAGCATTTT.

The V call is TRBV6-1, the J call TRBJ1-2; 8 bases line up with TRBD1. The CDR3 runs to 14 residues. J gave up 4 bases and V 4 bases, and 5 bases lay outside the gene matches. Germline V gene sequence: CDR1 MNHNS, CDR2 SASEGT. CDR3 sequence (DNA): TGTGCCAGCAGTGCGACAGGGGCGTTCTATGGCTACACCTTC. Protein sequence: CASSATGAFYGYTF.

The chain carries TRBV28 and TRBJ2-5; no clear D gene. Germline values: CDR1 MDHEN, CDR2 SYDVKM. V was trimmed by 5 bases and J by 14 bases, leaving 15 bases between them. The CDR3 length is 11 residues. CDR3 DNA sequence: TGTGCCAGCAGTCCCCGCCGCGACTTCTACTTC. Translating it yields CASSPRRDFYF.

The rearrangement uses TRBV6-1 and TRBJ1-5; TRBD1 is a possible D gene (5 bases). The CDR3 spans 14 residues. Germline CDR1 MNHNS, CDR2 SASEGT. V was clipped by 6 bases and J by 6 bases, with 15 bases between them. CDR3 DNA: TGTGCCAGCAGGGTTCGGGGGATAGGTCAGCCCCAGCATTTT. Translated: CASRVRGIGQPQHF.

The chain employs TRBV7-2 and TRBJ2-5; 7 bases fit TRBD2. The trim removed 1 base at V and 1 base at J, leaving 3 bases unmatched. The CDR3 consists of 15 residues. Germline CDR1 reads SGHTA; CDR2 reads FQGNSA. CDR3 sequence: CASSLVGGIQETQYF. The DNA of the CDR3 is TGTGCCAGCAGCTTAGTCGGGGGGATCCAAGAGACCCAGTACTTC. Full variable domain (remainder filled in from reference TRBV7-2 and TRBJ2-5): GAGVSQSPSNKVTEKGKDVELRCDPISGHTALYWYRQSLGQGLEFLIYFQGNSAPDKSGLPSDRFSAERTGGSVSTLTIQRTQQEDSAVYLCASSLVGGIQETQYFGPGTRLLVL.

The V gene is TRBV15, the J gene TRBJ2-2; TRBD2 is a possible D gene (6 bases). Trimming cost V 4 bases and J 6 bases, with 18 bases left between them. The CDR3 loop spans 16 amino acids. The germline V gene has CDR1 LNHNV and CDR2 YYDKDF (reference sequence). The CDR3 loop reads CATSIERGLYPGELFF. Here the CDR3 DNA reads TGTGCCACCAGCATAGAACGGGGACTTTACCCCGGGGAGCTGTTTTTT.

A single count supports this clone. The chain links TRBV5-5 to TRBJ2-1; 10 nucleotides match TRBD2. CDR3 size: 15 residues. Per the germline V gene, CDR1 is SGHKS and CDR2 is YYEKEE (reference sequence). With V trimmed by 4 bases and J by 3 bases, 4 bases remained unmatched. The CDR3 nucleotides read TGTGCCAGCAGCAAAGGACTAGCGGACTACAATGAGCAGTTCTTC. Encoded protein: CASSKGLADYNEQFF.

The CDR3 loop is CASSETGPNRGEQYF. DNA of the CDR3: TGTGCCAGCAGTGAGACAGGGCCAAATCGGGGCGAGCAGTACTTC. The V call is TRBV6-1, the J call TRBJ2-7; 7 nucleotides match TRBD1. V was pared by 3 bases and J by 6 bases, with 11 bases of the junction left unmatched. The CDR3 is 15 amino acids. The germline V gene has CDR1 MNHNS and CDR2 SASEGT.

V and J are TRBV28 and TRBJ2-1, with 10 nucleotides matching TRBD2. Germline loops: CDR1 MDHEN, CDR2 SYDVKM. V lost 5 bases to trimming and J lost 15 bases; unmatched junction nucleotides: 10. The CDR3 is 13 amino acids. The CDR3 region is CASSPPGLASGFF. As DNA, the CDR3 is TGTGCCAGCAGTCCGCCGGGACTAGCGTCGGGGTTCTTC.

The chain is built from TRBV6-6 and TRBJ2-7; D is possibly TRBD1 (5 bases). V was clipped by 6 bases and J by 1 base, with 16 bases between them. Germline CDR1 is MNHNY and CDR2 is SVGAGI (reference sequence). The CDR3 length is 15 residues. CDR3 nucleotides: TGTGCCAGCAGCCCCCTCGTGGGGCTATCCTACGAGCAGTACTTC. It encodes CASSPLVGLSYEQYF.

V gene TRBV29-1 combines with J gene TRBJ2-2; 8 bases line up with TRBD2. Germline V CDR1 and CDR2: SQVTM, ANQGSEA. The CDR3 spans 12 residues. This CDR3 is CIAGRNTGELFF. The CDR3 coding sequence is TGCATAGCGGGAAGGAACACCGGGGAGCTGTTTTTT.

This clone was seen just once. The rearrangement uses TRBV4-2 and TRBJ2-3, with D possibly being TRBD1 or TRBD2 (5 bases each). The CDR3 totals 13 residues. CDR1 LGHNA and CDR2 YNFKEQ come from the germline V gene. Trimming left V 1 base short and J 5 bases short, with 7 bases between. This CDR3 reads CASSQARGDTQYF. The CDR3 DNA reads TGTGCCAGCAGCCAAGCGAGGGGAGATACGCAGTATTTT.

Only one count was recorded for this clone. The chain has TRBV6-4 and TRBJ1-2; tentatively, D is TRBD1 (6 bases). V lost 2 bases, J lost 7 bases, and 8 bases lay in between. CDR3 size: 12 residues. The germline V gene encodes CDR1 MRHNA and CDR2 SNTAGT. In DNA form, the CDR3 reads TGTGCCAGCAGTGACCCAGGGGTTGGCTACACCTTC. Its translation: CASSDPGVGYTF.

The chain is built from TRBV7-2 and TRBJ1-4, with TRBD1 identical over 8 bases. Per germline, CDR1 SGHTA and CDR2 FQGNSA. Trimming removed 4 bases from V and 7 bases from J; junction bases left unmatched: 2. The CDR3 covers 13 residues. The CDR3 is CASSWGTGEKLFF. The CDR3 DNA sequence: TGTGCCAGCAGCTGGGGGACAGGTGAAAAACTGTTTTTT.

Points on this clone: Other DNA sequences in this specimen translate into the identical CDR3. This chain links TRBV4-3 with TRBJ2-7, with 7 nucleotides matching TRBD2. This CDR3 contains 16 residues. V lost 0 bases and J lost 2; bases outside the gene matches: 7. Germline V CDR1 and CDR2: LGHNA, YSLEER. In nucleotides, the CDR3 is TGCGCCAGCAGCCAAGATAGGCGCGGGGGTACCTACGAGCAGTACTTC. Its translation: CASSQDRRGGTYEQYF.

The chain couples TRBV27 to TRBJ2-1, with 7 positions matching TRBD2. The CDR3 is 13 amino acids. Per the germline V gene, CDR1 is MNHEY and CDR2 is SMNVEV (reference sequence). Trimming took 6 bases from V and 7 from J; bases not matched to a gene: 6. The CDR3 is CASRSGTKNEQFF. The CDR3 DNA sequence: TGTGCCAGCAGATCCGGGACTAAGAATGAGCAGTTCTTC.

This chain links TRBV28 with TRBJ2-7; D is uncertain. V was clipped by 6 bases and J by 6 bases, with 18 bases between them. The germline CDR1 and CDR2 sequences are MDHEN and SYDVKM. This CDR3 is 14 amino acids long. CDR3 coding DNA: TGTGCCAGCAGCCAAGTGGCCAGCCCTCCCGAGCAGTACTTC. This gives the protein CASSQVASPPEQYF.

The chain has TRBV28 and TRBJ2-1, with TRBD2 matching 7 bases. The CDR3 has 12 residues. The trim removed 6 bases at V and 9 bases at J, leaving 5 bases unmatched. Per germline, CDR1 MDHEN and CDR2 SYDVKM. DNA of the CDR3: TGTGCCAGCAGCCTAGCGGCCGGTGAGCAGTTCTTC. It yields the protein CASSLAAGEQFF.